This T cell receptor beta chain appears in the sequencing data of a study of Ad26.COV2.S vaccination and SARS-CoV-2 variants. General study points: Spike-specific responses of CD8+ and CD4+ T cells were reported to display substantial breadth after vaccination. Among vaccine recipients, spike-specific TCR breadth exceeded that of placebo recipients.

In its sample, this clone was seen once. What it binds is unknown. This CDR3 comprises 13 residues. Germline CDR1 is SGHTA and CDR2 is FQGNSA. V gave up 6 bases and J gave up 2 bases, with 10 bases separating them. Sample treatment: 15 to 20 received Ad26.COV2.S at low or high dose, single or two shots; roughly 5 received placebo; per-sample allocation not given. The samples date from day 63 after the first vaccine or placebo injection. An adult aged 18-55 years in Boston served as the donor. Assay: immunoSEQ multiplex PCR; the TCRdb copy retains only in-frame clones and omits some. The table shows roughly 250,000 clones, with around 88% occurring only once.

This specimen consisted of peripheral blood, obtained in a trial of Ad26.COV2.S vaccine versus placebo. The chain has TRBV7-2 and TRBJ2-5, with a tentative D call TRBD2 (6 bases). This receptor was obtained from a person between 18 and 59 years old who received the Ad26.COV2.S COVID-19 vaccine or a placebo. The CDR3 DNA reads TGTGCCAGCAGACTAGCTTTACAAGAGACCCAGTACTTC. Translated, it gives CASRLALQETQYF.